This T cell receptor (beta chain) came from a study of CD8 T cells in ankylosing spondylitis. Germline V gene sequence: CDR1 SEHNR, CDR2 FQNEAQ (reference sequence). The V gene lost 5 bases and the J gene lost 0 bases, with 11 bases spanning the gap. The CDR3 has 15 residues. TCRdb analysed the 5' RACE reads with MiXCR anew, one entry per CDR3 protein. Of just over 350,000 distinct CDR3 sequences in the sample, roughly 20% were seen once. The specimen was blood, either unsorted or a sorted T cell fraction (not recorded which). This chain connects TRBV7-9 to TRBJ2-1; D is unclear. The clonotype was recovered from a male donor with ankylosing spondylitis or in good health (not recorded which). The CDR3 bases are TGTGCCAGCAGCGCCACCTTGAGCTCCTACAATGAGCAGTTCTTC. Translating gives CASSATLSSYNEQFF.